This TCR beta chain is from a study of T-cell reconstitution after alpha-beta-depleted transplantation in children (dated by TCRdb to 2015 to 2016). Context from the whole study: The study quantitatively tracked T-cell immune reconstitution after TCRalphabeta/CD19-depleted allogeneic hematopoietic cell transplantation in children using TCR repertoire profiling.

This clonotype has only a few counts. The clone's antigen remains unknown. It has no much larger one-base neighbor in the sample; base qualities were not kept. Library preparation used PCR. Sequencer: Illumina HiSeq 2500. Molecular barcoding was employed in the preparation of TCR libraries, with unique molecular identifiers being used to normalize TCRbeta repertoire quantification. Clones were called with MiXCR by TCRdb after fastp trimmed the public reads at Q25, and only in-frame beta chains were retained. For every CDR3 protein sequence, its rows merge into one entry that carries the most common genes and DNA. Recorded for this sample are 700,000 to 950,000 distinct CDR3 sequences; under 20% of them occurred a single time. The top ten clonotypes cover roughly 5% of the sample. Overall results and qualifications from the work: In some patients, the high TCRbeta diversity seen at day 60 was put down to recipient T cells and intrathymic progenitors that had survived conditioning. The apparently early recovery of alphabetaT-cell counts about two months after transplant reportedly depended on only several hundred rapidly expanded clones that came from non-depleted graft cells. Over the following months the frequencies of hyperexpanded clones went down, and after one year T-cell counts and TCRbeta diversity were mostly credited to newly produced T cells.

This specimen's treatment or condition label, interpreted: allogeneic hematopoietic cell transplantation with graft depleted of TCRalphabeta T cells and CD19 B cells. The transplant recipients were children given TCRalphabeta/CD19-depleted allogeneic hematopoietic cell grafts. CDR1 and CDR2 were assigned from the germline V gene (reference sequence) as SEHNR and FQNEAQ. The CDR3 measures 17 amino acids from cysteine to phenylalanine. Only CDR3 DNA is held: 51 bases, read in frame from base 1. V sheds 5 bases and J sheds 0 bases, leaving 17 bases between their ends. The receptor's source is a male patient under 18 who had a stem cell transplant for acute lymphoblastic leukemia, so the T cells may come from the graft donor. Recombination linked TRBV7-9 to TRBJ2-1, with the D gene not confidently named. The sequenced sample was PBMCs, mostly from graft donor cells, obtained 360 days after TCRalphabeta/CD19-depleted stem cell transplant. The CDR3 in this case is CASSPWPTSSSYNEQFF. The DNA sequence follows: TGTGCCAGCAGCCCGTGGCCGACCTCGAGCTCCTACAATGAGCAGTTCTTC.